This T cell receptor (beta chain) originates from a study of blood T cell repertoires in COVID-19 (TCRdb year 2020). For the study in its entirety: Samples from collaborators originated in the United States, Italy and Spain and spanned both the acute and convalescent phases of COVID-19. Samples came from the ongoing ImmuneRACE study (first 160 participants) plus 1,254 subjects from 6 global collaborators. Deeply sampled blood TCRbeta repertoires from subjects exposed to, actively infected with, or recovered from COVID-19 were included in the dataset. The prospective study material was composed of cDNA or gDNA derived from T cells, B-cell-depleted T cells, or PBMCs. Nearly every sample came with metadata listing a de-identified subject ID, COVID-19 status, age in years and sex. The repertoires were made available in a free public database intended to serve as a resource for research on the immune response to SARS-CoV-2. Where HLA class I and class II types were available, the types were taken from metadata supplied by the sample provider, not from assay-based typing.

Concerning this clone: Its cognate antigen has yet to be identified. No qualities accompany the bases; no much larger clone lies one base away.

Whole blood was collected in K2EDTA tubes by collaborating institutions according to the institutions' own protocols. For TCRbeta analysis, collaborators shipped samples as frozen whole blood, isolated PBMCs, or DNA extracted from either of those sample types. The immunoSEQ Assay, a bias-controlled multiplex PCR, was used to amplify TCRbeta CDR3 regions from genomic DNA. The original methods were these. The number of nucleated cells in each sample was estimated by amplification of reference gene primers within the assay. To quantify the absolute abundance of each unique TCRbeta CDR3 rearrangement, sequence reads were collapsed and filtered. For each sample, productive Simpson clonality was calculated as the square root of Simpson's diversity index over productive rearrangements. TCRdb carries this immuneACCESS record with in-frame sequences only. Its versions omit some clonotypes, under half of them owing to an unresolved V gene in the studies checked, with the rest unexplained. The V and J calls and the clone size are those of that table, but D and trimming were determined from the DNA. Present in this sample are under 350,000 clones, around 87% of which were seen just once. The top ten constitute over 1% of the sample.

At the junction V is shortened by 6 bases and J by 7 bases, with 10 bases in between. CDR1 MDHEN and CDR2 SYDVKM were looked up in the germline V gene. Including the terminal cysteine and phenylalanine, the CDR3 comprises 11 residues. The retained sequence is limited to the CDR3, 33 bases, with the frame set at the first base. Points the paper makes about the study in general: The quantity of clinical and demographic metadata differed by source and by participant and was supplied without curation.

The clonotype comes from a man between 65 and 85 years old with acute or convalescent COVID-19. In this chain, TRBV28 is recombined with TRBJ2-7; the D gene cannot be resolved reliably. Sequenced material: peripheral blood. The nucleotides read TGTGCCAGCAGGTCCCCCCTGGAGCAGTACTTC. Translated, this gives CASRSPLEQYF.